This T cell receptor (beta chain) is from a study of cytotoxic CD8 clonotypes in ibrutinib-treated CLL (dated by TCRdb to the early 2020s). Context from the whole study: In this cohort, approximately 14 patients were treatment-naive and some 10 were relapsed/refractory, while 17 to 18 had unmutated IGHV. Responses were partial in approximately 24 patients and complete in 2; after median around 72 months follow-up, 14 stayed in remission and 12 progressed. Samples at response were collected after a median of roughly 13 months of treatment, with a range of 6 to 36 months. An average of about 250,000 productive templates and 80,000 to 95,000 productive rearrangements was obtained per sample. Of the approximately 86 participants in the trial, about two dozen had longitudinal samples available. Cryopreserved peripheral blood mononuclear cells were obtained prior to treatment, at the time of response, and at either disease progression or sustained remission. Every remission and progressive disease sample was obtained while ibrutinib was still being received by the patients.

Here is what the overall study found, with its caveats: Sustained-remission and progressing patients did not have matched sampling times, and lymph node repertoires were not examined. Public clonotypes were rare and either shrank or stayed stable during treatment, and the rise in clonality at ibrutinib response reflected expansion of private clonotypes. An increase in clonality was observed at ibrutinib response, with clonality remaining stable during sustained remission and falling back toward baseline at progression. Baseline clonality exceeded that of age-matched healthy donors and correlated strongly with circulating CD8+ T-cell counts.

On a MiSeq, deep resolution sequencing aimed for a depth between 1 in 1 million and 1 in 200,000 T cells, with each clonotype covered about 9.9x on average. The immunoSEQ hsTCRB Kit was used to generate TCR beta libraries. Per the authors' processing: The data were analyzed with ImmunoSEQ Analyzer and ImmunoSEQ Data Assistant, and V, D and J gene assignments followed IMGT definitions. Clonality, which ranges from 0 to 1, was calculated as one minus the normalized Shannon entropy of productive rearrangement frequencies. Only overrepresented clonotypes making up at least 0.05% of each patient's repertoire were included in the public clonotype analysis. Approximately 14 age-matched healthy donor repertoires from immuneACCESS served as clonality controls. TCRdb holds this immuneACCESS table with in-frame rearrangements only. Some clones are missing; in checked studies, unresolved V genes explain under half, and the rest has no known cause. V and J calls plus clone size are reproduced from that table; the DNA served to infer D and trimming. This sample is represented by 330,000 or so clones; 67% of them were singletons. Of the sample, approximately 6% falls within the top ten clones.

Regarding this clone: Its target antigen remains unknown. Within one base of it there is no much larger clone, and no base qualities were kept.

For TCR beta library preparation, roughly 2 micrograms of genomic DNA were extracted from the cryopreserved PBMCs. High-throughput TCR beta sequencing was performed on longitudinal blood samples from CLL patients receiving ibrutinib monotherapy. Patients were enrolled in a phase 2 open-label single-center ibrutinib monotherapy trial. From the cysteine through the phenylalanine, the CDR3 covers 18 amino acids. The entry retains the CDR3 DNA only, 54 bases that are in frame from base 1. This specimen consisted of PBMCs, obtained after 36 months of ibrutinib treatment. The sequence is built from TRBV21-1 and TRBJ2-7; the tabulated D call, TRBD2, remains unverified against the DNA. TRBV21-1 is an annotated pseudogene. The sequence derives from a human donor with chronic lymphocytic leukemia. In nucleotide form, the sequence is TGTGCCAGCAGCAACGCCCCGACCCTGACTAGCATACCCTACGAGCAGTACTTC. This gives the protein CASSNAPTLTSIPYEQYF.